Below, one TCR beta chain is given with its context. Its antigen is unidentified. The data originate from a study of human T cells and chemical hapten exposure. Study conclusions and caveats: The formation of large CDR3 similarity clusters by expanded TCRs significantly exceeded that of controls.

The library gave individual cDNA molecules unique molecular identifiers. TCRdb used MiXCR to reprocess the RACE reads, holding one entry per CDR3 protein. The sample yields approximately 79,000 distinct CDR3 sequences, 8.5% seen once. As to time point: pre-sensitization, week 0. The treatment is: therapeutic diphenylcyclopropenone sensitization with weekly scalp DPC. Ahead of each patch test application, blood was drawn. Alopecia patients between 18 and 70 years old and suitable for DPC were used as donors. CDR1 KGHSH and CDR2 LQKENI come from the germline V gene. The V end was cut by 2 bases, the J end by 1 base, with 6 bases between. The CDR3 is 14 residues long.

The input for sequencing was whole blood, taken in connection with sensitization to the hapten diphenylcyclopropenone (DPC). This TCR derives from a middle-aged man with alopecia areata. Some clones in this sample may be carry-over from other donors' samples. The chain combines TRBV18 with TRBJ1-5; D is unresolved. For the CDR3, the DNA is TGTGCCAGCTCACCAAAGAAGAGCAATCAGCCCCAGCATTTT. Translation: CASSPKKSNQPQHF.